The sequence of this T cell receptor beta chain was determined in a study of cytomegalovirus exposure and HLA in healthy donors (dated by TCRdb to the late 2010s). At the level of the whole study: An earlier analysis of approximately 640 of the donors reported approximately 300 Gb of sequence data and 117 million unique TCR beta sequences from 190 million or so T cells. About 280 gigabases of sequencing data and 75 million to 85 million unique TCR sequences made up an early release that covered some 640 HLA-typed donors. Of the 300 to 450 genotyped donors, less than 85% were placed in the genetic ancestry cluster associated with self-reported Caucasian donors. The study aimed to test whether cataloging public T cell receptors could reveal signatures of past pathogen exposure. Using immunosequencing, the study profiled T cell repertoires from 666 subjects and related those repertoires to cytomegalovirus serostatus. Along with the approximately 700-subject first cohort, a separate validation cohort of approximately 110 different subjects was used. High-throughput TCR immunosequencing, statistical association of individual TCRs with disease status, and machine learning were combined to predict cytomegalovirus infection status. A later analysis re-examined previously published TCR beta repertoires from more than 550 donors and added high-resolution HLA genotyping to investigate patterns of TCR occurrence. Rather than drawing on any new phenotypic data, the later analysis identified candidate immune exposures from TCR beta sequences and the way those sequences occurred across donors. In an earlier analysis of roughly 540 of the donors, high-throughput TCR beta sequencing was used to judge whether each TCR beta V gene segment behaved as functional or pseudogenic. Donor age, sex, ethnicity and CMV serostatus were collected together with the repertoire data. A later genetic analysis used genome-wide SNP genotypes for 398 of the 666 donors, treating that subset as a discovery cohort. All discovery cohort repertoires had been generated on a single sequencing platform. HLA typing included class I and class II loci at four-digit resolution. The number of typed donors differed by locus: about 620-640 for A, B, C, DRB1 and DQB1; about 520 for DQA1; roughly 600 for DPA1; and about 450 for DPB1. Five DR-DQ haplotypes were handled as single units for association and clustering, since linkage in the cohort was strong. Among a few hundred genotyped donors of the cohort, an average of 235,054 unique TCR beta nucleotide sequences were sequenced per donor, roughly 20% of them non-productive. What the research found in general, with its limitations: Cytomegalovirus status was reported to be diagnosed by the classifier with high specificity and sensitivity in both the original and validation cohorts. A further reported finding was that TCR beta sequences accurately predicted the HLA-A and HLA-B alleles for most subjects in the first cohort. In vitro tests confirmed that a few of the cytomegalovirus-associated TCR beta chains recognize cytomegalovirus antigens. Only TCR beta chains were sequenced in this cohort, and the absence of alpha or paired-chain data limited detectable features. Sequencing depth was assumed to be roughly uniform across donors in the presence/absence analyses, though that assumption may not hold. Linkage disequilibrium might explain the correlated functional status among segregating V segments, but an unknown experimental factor could not be excluded. A later analysis found that TCR association rates varied across HLA loci, with DRB1 alleles showing the most associated TCRs and HLA-C alleles the fewest. In an earlier analysis of 500 to 650 of the donors, most TCR beta V segments appeared in productive rearrangements about 87% or about 30% of the time, broadly matching IMGT annotations. In a later analysis, around 17,000 TCR beta sequences were associated with specific HLA alleles at a false discovery rate of 0.05. In the study, about 150 TCR beta chains were listed as associated with cytomegalovirus. According to a later analysis, parvovirus B19, influenza, CMV and Epstein-Barr virus appeared linked to several top co-occurrence clusters. Because counts were too low, 15 or so rarely observed V segments, including chromosome 9 orphons, were excluded from the earlier analysis of under 650 of the donors. Because HLA typing was unavailable for some donors at each locus, only the typed subset was used in association tests. In a later genetic analysis, a missense DCLRE1C variant was associated with V-gene and J-gene trimming of TCR beta chains, and the association was replicated in an independent cohort. In a later analysis, HLA-associated TCR beta chains were found to be more clonally expanded and to have lower generation probabilities than equally common non-associated chains. The sequencing pipeline was judged likely to have produced a cluster of highly shared sequence variants as a technical artifact. The only immune exposure information available for the cohort was CMV serostatus. In a later genetic analysis, fewer N-insertions in productive TCRs were reported among donors in an Asian-associated ancestry cluster than the roughly 700-donor mean. The 87-base-pair reads could not distinguish some IMGT-functional V segments, including TRBV6-2 and TRBV6-3, so those segments were excluded. Across donors, most TCR sequences were observed very rarely, whereas some public TCRs were present in many individuals. When HLA alleles, especially DR and DQ, strongly co-occurred, TCR associations were difficult to assign to individual alleles. A later analysis found that most CMV-associated TCR beta chains appeared HLA-restricted, with HLA associations seemingly driven largely by CMV exposure. The authors suggested that the approach could potentially be extended to other disease states and immunological phenotypes.

The cohort consisted of 666 healthy bone marrow donors. Cohort members were all nominally healthy when sampled, although unrecorded immune exposures were likely present. The donor tested CMV seropositive and was one of the 289 seropositive cohort members. A peripheral blood sample was collected from each donor, and TCR beta sequencing was performed on peripheral blood mononuclear cells. The Qiagen DNeasy Blood Extraction Kit was used to extract genomic DNA from the blood cell samples. The protocol used for the library was the immunoSEQ multiplex PCR assay. For the multiplex PCR, a mixture combining 60 forward primers for TCR Vbeta segments and 13 reverse primers for TCR Jbeta segments was used. Amplification of the CDR3 region of rearranged TCR beta genes was performed with a multiplex PCR assay on genomic DNA. The amplified TCR beta libraries were sequenced on the Illumina HiSeq System as 87-base-pair reads. As for the authors' bioinformatics: In a later analysis, some 80 million unique TCR beta chains were counted across the 666 repertoires, and around 10 million of these chains were shared by at least two donors. To remove PCR and sequencing errors, raw reads were error-corrected and collapsed into unique sequences using a nearest-neighbor algorithm that merged closely related sequences. Alignment of CDR3 sequences to IMGT reference sequences was used to assign V, D and J gene segments. For a sequence to be retained, at least a six-nucleotide match to both a V gene segment and a J gene segment was required. Rearrangements were classified as productive when the CDR3 lacked stop codons and remained in frame with V and J, and all other rearrangements were classified as non-productive. CDR3 was defined by IMGT convention, running from the second conserved V-encoded cysteine to the conserved J-encoded phenylalanine. In an earlier analysis of around 570 of the donors, sequences lacking an unambiguous match to a single V gene segment were excluded. In an earlier analysis of some 590 of the donors, V segments were called functional above 56.7% productive rearrangements and were called segregating when the between-donor standard deviation exceeded 5%. A statistical classification framework was developed to diagnose cytomegalovirus status using the catalog of TCR beta chain sequences. A later analysis assigned V and J genes by comparing TCR nucleotide sequences with IMGT/GENE-DB human TR gene sequences. A later analysis assigned CDR3 sequences and most-parsimonious VDJ recombination scenarios with the TCRdist pipeline. A later analysis defined each TCR beta chain by its CDR3 amino acid sequence plus V-gene family, and excluded reads lacking a unique V-gene family. A later analysis removed roughly 590 highly shared, low-generation-probability nucleotide sequences to deal with suspected cross-contamination and a sequencing artifact. A later analysis calculated a clonal expansion index for each public chain from normalized within-repertoire ranks of inferred template counts. In a later analysis, generation probabilities were computed using a VDJ recombination model fitted to out-of-frame rearrangements, and the results were checked against IGoR. Hypergeometric tests were used in a later analysis to score TCR-TCR, TCR-HLA and TCR-CMV co-occurrence, with a repertoire-size bias correction applied to the TCR pairs. In a later analysis, false discovery rates were estimated by permuting HLA or CMV assignments 20 times. In a later analysis, co-occurring TCRs were grouped using DBSCAN, with TCRdist sequence similarity added in when clustering inside HLA-allele-positive subsets. For co-occurrence clustering, repertoires with fewer than 30,000 or more than 120,000 public chains were excluded, along with 4 to 6 repertoires with anomalous nucleotide sharing. As stored in TCRdb, this immuneACCESS dataset retains in-frame rearrangements with V and J assigned. A fraction of the clones does not appear; measured against another copy, unresolved V genes explain less than half of the discrepancy, and the remainder lacks a known reason. V and J calls and clone size are those listed in that table; D and trimming were worked out from the DNA. The sample contains more than 150,000 clones, 80% to 90% of them found a single time. The top ten hold about a tenth of the sample.

The CDR3 measures 15 amino acids from cysteine to phenylalanine. Just CDR3 DNA is preserved here, 45 bases in frame from base 1. The germline V gene gives CDR1 as MNHNS and CDR2 as SASEGT. V is cut back by 6 bases and J by 4 bases, with 11 bases in the junction unmatched. Details on this clone: Its antigen remains undetermined. Within one base of it there is no much larger clone, and no base qualities were kept.

The sequence was obtained from a man aged 18 to 35 in good health and CMV-seropositive. This receptor chain uses TRBV6-1 and TRBJ1-2; the central 7 bases match TRBD1. The sample was PBMCs. The encoded CDR3 is CASSHRQGSGYGYTF. The nucleotide sequence reads as follows: TGTGCCAGCAGCCACAGACAGGGAAGTGGCTATGGCTACACCTTC.